The 25 T cell receptor beta chains listed next were all sequenced from one sample in a study of PD-1 blockade in classical Hodgkin lymphoma. Time point described: cycle 4 day 1 (C4D1), after five to seven weeks of nivolumab. Relapse after autologous stem cell transplantation occurred in every patient, and brentuximab vedotin exposure varied. Thawed PBMCs underwent magnetic negative selection to obtain purified CD8+ T cells. Sequencing used immunoSEQ multiplex PCR; TCRdb keeps in-frame clones, though not all of them. The sample comprises around 21,000 clones, 84% of which are singletons, and 7.3% rests with the top ten. Source: CD8+ T cells from blood, taken before the fourth cycle of nivolumab. The receptors were sampled from a human donor with classical Hodgkin lymphoma.

The rearrangement uses TRBV27 and TRBJ1-2; D is undetermined. The CDR3 totals 15 residues. Trimming pared 4 bases from V and 0 bases from J, leaving 12 bases between. Germline V gene lookup returns CDR1 MNHEY and CDR2 SMNVEV (reference sequence). The CDR3 region has the DNA TGTGCCAGCAGTTCACTCCTGGGTACTAACTATGGCTACACCTTC. Amino acids: CASSSLLGTNYGYTF.

The chain combines TRBV19 with TRBJ2-1; 8 bases fit TRBD1. The CDR3 runs 15 residues. The V and J ends lost 6 bases and 4 bases, in that order; junction bases with no gene match: 8. Germline lookup yields CDR1 LNHDA and CDR2 SQIVND (reference sequence). The CDR3 coding sequence is TGTGCCAGTAGCCCCGGACAGGGCCGATACAATGAGCAGTTCTTC. Protein product: CASSPGQGRYNEQFF.

The rearrangement uses TRBV4-2 and TRBJ2-7; 10 bases are a match to TRBD2. CDR3 length: 16 amino acids. Germline values: CDR1 LGHNA, CDR2 YNFKEQ. V shed 2 bases and J 2 bases; nucleotides not matched to a gene: 6. The CDR3 is CASSQYLSGGTYEQYF. For the CDR3, the DNA is TGTGCCAGCAGCCAATATCTTAGCGGGGGGACCTACGAGCAGTACTTC.

The rearrangement uses TRBV9 and TRBJ1-2; D is ambiguous. The CDR3 covers 14 residues. Germline loops: CDR1 SGDLS, CDR2 YYNGEE. V lost 0 bases and J lost 5, with 11 bases in between. CDR3 sequence: CASSVGGRTYGYTF. In DNA, the CDR3 is TGTGCCAGCAGCGTAGGGGGAAGGACTTATGGCTACACCTTC.

CDR3 bases: TGTGCCAGCAGCGTAGGCGTTAGCAATCAGCCCCAGCATTTT. This codes for CASSVGVSNQPQHF. The rearrangement links TRBV9 to TRBJ1-5; D is undetermined. Germline V gene lookup returns CDR1 SGDLS and CDR2 YYNGEE. CDR3 size: 14 residues. V lost 0 bases, J lost 0 bases, and 4 bases lay in between.

The chain employs TRBV29-1 and TRBJ1-1, with 11 bases matching TRBD1. V lost 4 bases to trimming and J lost 4 bases; unmatched junction nucleotides: 5. Germline loops: CDR1 SQVTM, CDR2 ANQGSEA. The CDR3 runs 14 residues. CDR3 bases: TGCAGCGTTGCCGCGGGACAGGGGGGCACTGAAGCTTTCTTT. Translating gives CSVAAGQGGTEAFF.

The gene calls are TRBV10-3 and TRBJ2-5; a weak D match, TRBD1 (6 bases). Near its end, the DNA agrees better with TRBJ2-7, so the J call may be wrong. Germline-derived CDR1 and CDR2 are ENHRY and SYGVKD. The CDR3 length is 13 residues. CDR3 in amino acids: CAIRPGTNYEQYF. Written as DNA, the CDR3 is TGTGCCATCCGACCCGGGACAAACTACGAGCAGTACTTC.

This chain links TRBV12-5 with TRBJ1-1; D is unclear. V was pared by 3 bases and J by 5 bases, with 7 bases between. Looked up from germline, CDR1 is LGHNT and CDR2 is FRNRAP. This CDR3 is 12 amino acids long. The DNA of the CDR3 is TGTGCTAGTGGTTTCGCGGGAACTGAAGCTTTCTTT. The encoded protein is CASGFAGTEAFF.

The V and J genes are TRBV30 and TRBJ1-2; TRBD1 might be the D (5 bases). The CDR3 has 13 amino acids. The V end lost 8 bases, the J end lost 6 bases, and 19 bases lay between the germline ends. CDR1 is GTSNPN and CDR2 is SVGIG in the germline V gene (reference sequence). CDR3 protein: CAVRDRTTNGYTF. In nucleotides, the CDR3 is TGTGCCGTCCGGGACCGCACGACTAATGGCTACACCTTC.

This rearrangement joins TRBV29-1 to TRBJ1-1, with 8 bases identical to TRBD1. The V and J ends lost 5 bases and 1 base, in that order; junction bases with no gene match: 3. CDR3 length: 13 residues. Germline CDR1 and CDR2: SQVTM and ANQGSEA. The chain's CDR3 is CSVLTGANTEAFF. The CDR3 nucleotides read TGCAGCGTTTTGACAGGGGCGAACACTGAAGCTTTCTTT.

J is TRBJ1-2 and V is TRBV9; 7 bases are shared with TRBD1. The germline gives CDR1 SGDLS, CDR2 YYNGEE. This CDR3 is 16 amino acids long. V was pared by 3 bases and J by 4 bases, with 12 bases of the junction left unmatched. The CDR3 DNA follows: TGTGCCAGCAGCGGGTCACAGGGGATTGGTGGCTATGGCTACACCTTC. This translates into CASSGSQGIGGYGYTF.

The chain recombines TRBV19 with TRBJ1-5; D is uncertain. This CDR3 is 17 amino acids long. The germline V gene encodes CDR1 LNHDA and CDR2 SQIVND (reference sequence). Deletions cut 3 bases from V and 0 bases from J, with 15 bases between. DNA for the CDR3: TGTGCCAGTAGTATTTCTTCGGCCCTATATAGCAATCAGCCCCAGCATTTT. Its protein product is CASSISSALYSNQPQHF.

The J gene is TRBJ1-1, the V gene TRBV4-1; tentative D call: TRBD1 (6 bases). The CDR3 is made up of 15 amino acids. Trimming left V 0 bases short and J 3 bases short, with 11 bases between. CDR1 is MGHRA, CDR2 YSYEKL, per germline. In DNA, the CDR3 is TGCGCCAGCAGCCAAGATCTGACAGGCTACACTGAAGCTTTCTTT. Translation: CASSQDLTGYTEAFF.

The chain employs TRBV16 and TRBJ1-3, with unresolved D. V was cut by 4 bases and J by 4 bases, with 5 bases left in between. Germline V gives CDR1 KGHSY, CDR2 FQNENV. The CDR3 has 12 residues. In nucleotides, the CDR3 is TGTGCCAGCAGCCCTCAGGGAAACACCATATATTTT. As protein: CASSPQGNTIYF. The full variable domain, rest sourced from reference TRBV16 and TRBJ1-3, is GEEVAQTPKHLVRGEGQKAKLYCAPIKGHSYVFWYQQVLKNEFKFLISFQNENVFDETGMPKERFSAKCLPNSPCSLEIQATKLEDSAVYFCASSPQGNTIYFGEGSWLTVV.

The table lists this clone with a few counts. V gene TRBV4-1 combines with J gene TRBJ2-2, with a tentative D call TRBD2 (6 bases). This CDR3 contains 16 residues. Germline loops: CDR1 MGHRA, CDR2 YSYEKL. Between the trimmed V and J ends, which lost 4 bases and 2 bases, there was a span of 14 bases. The CDR3 loop reads CASSLMGGRNTGELFF. As DNA, the CDR3 is TGCGCCAGCAGCCTAATGGGGGGACGTAACACCGGGGAGCTGTTTTTT.

This rearrangement joins TRBV30 to TRBJ2-7; weak D call: TRBD2 (7 bases). CDR1 is GTSNPN, CDR2 SVGIG, per germline (reference sequence). The length of the CDR3 is 14 residues. Trimming removed 7 bases from V and 0 bases from J, with 16 bases in between. The CDR3 protein is CASRSGGHSYEQYF. For the CDR3, the DNA is TGTGCCTCTCGTTCCGGGGGGCACTCCTACGAGCAGTACTTC.

The rearrangement uses TRBV5-6 and TRBJ2-2; TRBD1 matches 7 bases. There are 14 residues in the CDR3. V dropped 4 bases and J dropped 1; count of bases not matched to a gene: 1. Germline CDR1 SGHDT, CDR2 YYEEEE. This chain's CDR3 is CASSRTGNTGELFF. The CDR3 DNA follows: TGTGCCAGCAGCCGGACAGGGAACACCGGGGAGCTGTTTTTT.

This clone was seen a few times. This chain joins TRBV19 and TRBJ1-2, with 7 bases identical to TRBD1. The CDR3 runs to 14 residues. Germline loops: CDR1 LNHDA, CDR2 SQIVND (reference sequence). With V trimmed by 8 bases and J by 4 bases, 10 bases remained unmatched. CDR3 sequence reads: CASSMTGIFYGYTF. The CDR3, as DNA: TGTGCCAGTTCGATGACAGGGATCTTCTATGGCTACACCTTC. Variable domain in full (rest from reference TRBV19 and TRBJ1-2): DGGITQSPKYLFRKEGQNVTLSCEQNLNHDAMYWYRQDPGQGLRLIYYSQIVNDFQKGDIAEGYSVSREKKESFPLTVTSAQKNPTAFYLCASSMTGIFYGYTFGSGTRLTVV.

The V and J genes are TRBV11-2 and TRBJ1-1; D is uncertain. Germline CDR1 SGHAT, CDR2 FQNNGV. The CDR3 consists of 12 residues. Trimming shortened V by 5 bases and J by 4 bases, and 8 bases separated the two germline ends. Here the CDR3 reads CASSPSGTEAFF. CDR3 bases: TGTGCCAGCAGCCCCTCAGGCACTGAAGCTTTCTTT.

The chain has TRBV6-5 and TRBJ1-1; 8 bases agree with TRBD1. This CDR3 has 13 residues. With V trimmed by 0 bases and J by 8 bases, 2 bases remained unmatched. The germline gives CDR1 MNHEY, CDR2 SVGAGI. The CDR3, as DNA: TGTGCCAGCAGTTACTCAGGACAGGGAGAAGCTTTCTTT. Protein product: CASSYSGQGEAFF.

This chain connects TRBV5-8 to TRBJ2-2; D ambiguous. Germline V gene lookup returns CDR1 SGHTS and CDR2 YDEGEE. This CDR3 has 14 amino acids. CDR3 DNA sequence: TGTAATTCGGCTAGTCGGGTGAACACCGGGGAGCTGTTTTTT. Encoded protein: CNSASRVNTGELFF.

This chain joins TRBV5-1 and TRBJ1-1; D is ambiguous. Germline V gives CDR1 SGHRS, CDR2 YFSETQ. V was clipped by 1 base and J by 11 bases, with 9 bases between them. The CDR3 runs 11 residues. CDR3 loop: CASSLRRRAFF. In DNA, the CDR3 is TGCGCCAGCAGCTTGCGACGCAGGGCTTTCTTT.

The V gene is TRBV6-5, the J gene TRBJ2-1, with D tentatively TRBD2 (6 bases). The length of the CDR3 is 15 residues. Trimming cost V 5 bases and J 4 bases, with 15 bases left between them. Germline lookup yields CDR1 MNHEY and CDR2 SVGAGI. CDR3 sequence reads: CASSTSTGLYNEQFF. Here the CDR3 DNA reads TGTGCCAGCAGTACTTCCACGGGACTTTACAATGAGCAGTTCTTC.

This chain connects TRBV7-8 to TRBJ2-7; no reliable D call. Germline values: CDR1 SGHVS, CDR2 FQNEAQ. This CDR3 comprises 11 residues. V was pared by 5 bases and J by 2 bases, with 4 bases between. The CDR3 bases are TGTGCCAGCAGCCAAGCCTACGAGCAGTACTTC. It codes for CASSQAYEQYF. Combining the CDR3 with reference TRBV7-8 and TRBJ2-7 gives the whole variable domain GAGVSQSPRYKVAKRGQDVALRCDPISGHVSLFWYQQALGQGPEFLTYFQNEAQLDKSGLPSDRFFAERPEGSVSTLKIQRTQQEDSAVYLCASSQAYEQYFGPGTRLTVT.

The chain recombines TRBV7-9 with TRBJ2-2; tentatively, D is TRBD2 (6 bases). The CDR3 is 16 amino acids. The germline V gene encodes CDR1 SEHNR and CDR2 FQNEAQ (reference sequence). With 0 bases removed from V and 7 bases from J, the gap between germline ends came to 15 bases. The CDR3 nucleotides are TGTGCCAGCAGCTTAGCGCGCGGGGTCAAGAGCGGGGAGCTGTTTTTT. It specifies CASSLARGVKSGELFF.